This TCR beta chain appears in the sequencing data of a study of shared clonotypes between healthy human individuals. Notes on the study in general: Genetic and exposure-history diversity was limited by the small donor number.

The study ran the assay at deep level. Data came from immunoSEQ multiplex PCR; TCRdb stores just in-frame clones and leaves some out. The sample holds more than 2 million clones, just under 95% seen once. With regard to this clone: Its antigen is not known.

Naive CD8 cells, CD45RO-negative and positively selected for CCR7, excluded terminally differentiated effector memory CD45RA+ cells. From germline, CDR1 is SEHNR and CDR2 FQNEAQ (reference sequence). The CDR3 is 12 residues long. The TCR was taken from a young man in good health. Some clones in this sample may be carry-over from other donors' samples. This chain connects TRBV7-9 to TRBJ2-2, with D tentatively TRBD1 or TRBD2 (5 bases each). Sample: naive CD8+ T cells from PBMCs. The CDR3 DNA is TGTGGGGGGATGCCGAACACCGGGGAGCTGTTTTTT. Translated: CGGMPNTGELFF.